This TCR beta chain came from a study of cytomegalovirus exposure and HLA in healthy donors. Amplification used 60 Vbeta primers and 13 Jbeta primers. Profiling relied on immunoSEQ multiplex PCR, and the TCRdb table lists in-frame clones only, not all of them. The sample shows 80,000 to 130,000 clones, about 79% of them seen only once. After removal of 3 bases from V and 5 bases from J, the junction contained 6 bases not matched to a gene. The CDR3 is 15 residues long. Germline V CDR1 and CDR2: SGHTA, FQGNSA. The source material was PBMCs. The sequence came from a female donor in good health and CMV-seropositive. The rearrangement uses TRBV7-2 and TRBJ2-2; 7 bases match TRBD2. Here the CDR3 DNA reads TGTGCCAGCAGCTTCCGGGGGGTCGGGACCGGGGAGCTGTTTTTT. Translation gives CASSFRGVGTGELFF. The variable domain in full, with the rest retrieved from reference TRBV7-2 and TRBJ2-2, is GAGVSQSPSNKVTEKGKDVELRCDPISGHTALYWYRQSLGQGLEFLIYFQGNSAPDKSGLPSDRFSAERTGGSVSTLTIQRTQQEDSAVYLCASSFRGVGTGELFFGEGSRLTVL.